One sample yielded the 8 T cell receptor beta chains listed below, sequenced in a study of T cell responses to AZD1222 COVID-19 vaccine. Using immunoSEQ multiplex PCR, the repertoire was profiled, and TCRdb retains in-frame clones only, with some absent. Among some 88,000 clones listed, about nine tenths were seen once. The sample consisted of peripheral blood, taken 28 days after the second AZD1222 dose. The source of these receptors is an adult who received the AZD1222 COVID-19 vaccine.

The chain combines TRBV5-6 with TRBJ1-6; tentative D call: TRBD1 (6 bases). This CDR3 is 16 amino acids long. V dropped 1 base and J dropped 0 bases, with 8 bases sitting between them. Germline loops: CDR1 SGHDT, CDR2 YYEEEE. The CDR3 region is CASSLTGSSYNSPLHF. DNA of the CDR3: TGTGCCAGCAGCTTGACAGGGAGCTCCTATAATTCACCCCTCCACTTT.

The chain recombines TRBV28 with TRBJ1-6; the D gene is possibly TRBD1 (5 bases). Germline CDR1 is MDHEN and CDR2 is SYDVKM. V was pared by 4 bases and J by 7 bases, with 5 bases between. The CDR3 runs to 12 residues. The CDR3 DNA sequence: TGTGCCAGCAGTTCAGGGAATTCACCCCTCCACTTT. It specifies CASSSGNSPLHF.

The table lists this clone with a count of one. The V call is TRBV28, the J call TRBJ1-3; 7 bases align to TRBD1. The germline CDR1 and CDR2 sequences are MDHEN and SYDVKM. The V and J ends lost 3 bases and 1 base, in that order; junction bases with no gene match: 3. The CDR3 spans 15 residues. The CDR3 spells CASSFGRGSGNTIYF. The CDR3 DNA is TGTGCCAGCAGTTTTGGCAGGGGGTCTGGAAACACCATATATTTT.

The chain employs TRBV11-2 and TRBJ2-3, with 7 bases identical to TRBD1. The CDR3 has 18 amino acids. Looked up from germline, CDR1 is SGHAT and CDR2 is FQNNGV. V lost 3 bases and J lost 2; bases outside the gene matches: 14. CDR3 DNA: TGTGCCAGCAGCTTCCGCGCTATAGGACAGGCTAACACAGATACGCAGTATTTT. It translates to CASSFRAIGQANTDTQYF.

This clone was seen only once. The chain carries TRBV4-2 and TRBJ1-2; 7 bases line up with TRBD1. The CDR3 has 16 residues. Germline CDR1 reads LGHNA; CDR2 reads YNFKEQ. Unmatched junction bases numbered 4, after V lost 0 bases and J lost 0 bases. The CDR3 here is CASSQEGQSSNYGYTF. In DNA form, the CDR3 reads TGTGCCAGCAGCCAAGAGGGACAGAGTTCTAACTATGGCTACACCTTC.

The chain links TRBV29-1 to TRBJ1-6; no definite D call. V lost 5 bases, J lost 11 bases, and 16 bases lay in between. The CDR3 spans 13 residues. CDR1 is SQVTM and CDR2 is ANQGSEA in the germline V gene. The CDR3 loop reads CSVSQEINTPLHF. CDR3 coding DNA: TGCAGCGTTTCCCAGGAGATCAACACACCCCTCCACTTT.

The genes are TRBV7-2 and TRBJ2-7; tentatively, D is TRBD1 (5 bases). Trimming removed 0 bases at V and 4 bases at J, with 10 bases between. This CDR3 is built from 14 residues. Germline assignment: CDR1 SGHTA and CDR2 FQGNSA. DNA for the CDR3: TGTGCCAGCAGCTTAGCCAGGGAACGGTACGAGCAGTACTTC. This gives the protein CASSLARERYEQYF.

The chain links TRBV28 to TRBJ1-2, with 10 bases that match TRBD1. V was clipped by 7 bases and J by 2 bases; unmatched bases: 10. The CDR3 length is 16 residues. Germline CDR1 reads MDHEN; CDR2 reads SYDVKM. The CDR3 protein is CASIPTGGQGNYGYTF. CDR3 nucleotide sequence: TGTGCCAGCATCCCGACGGGGGGACAGGGGAACTATGGCTACACCTTC.